One sample yielded the 26 T cell receptor beta chains listed below, sequenced in a study of early T cells in non-severe SARS-CoV-2 infection. TCRdb passed the 5' RACE reads through MiXCR, listing each CDR3 protein once. The data show just under 60,000 distinct CDR3 sequences, approximately 9% seen once. The sample consisted of whole blood. These receptors were obtained from an adult who was a healthcare worker with PCR-confirmed SARS-CoV-2 infection or an uninfected control (not recorded which).

This clonotype showed up many times. The chain uses TRBV14 and TRBJ1-1; TRBD1 might be the D (5 bases). This CDR3 has 14 amino acids. Germline values: CDR1 SGHDN, CDR2 FVKESK. V was cut by 3 bases and J by 0 bases, with 8 bases left in between. The CDR3 sequence: CASSHWGVNTEAFF. Here the CDR3 DNA reads TGTGCCAGCAGCCATTGGGGGGTGAACACTGAAGCTTTCTTT.

This clonotype was seen repeatedly, ten times or more. The rearrangement links TRBV25-1 to TRBJ2-1; D is uncertain. This CDR3 region has 16 residues. The V gene's germline CDR1 is MGHDK and CDR2 SYGVNS. The V end lost 5 bases, the J end lost 0 bases, and 14 bases lay between the germline ends. The CDR3 region is CASSTQELGSYNEQFF. Written as DNA, the CDR3 is TGTGCCAGCAGTACGCAGGAATTAGGCTCCTACAATGAGCAGTTCTTC.

This chain joins TRBV28 and TRBJ2-7; perhaps TRBD2 as D (6 bases). The V gene lost 6 bases and the J gene lost 3 bases, with 9 bases spanning the gap. Germline CDR1 MDHEN, CDR2 SYDVKM. This CDR3 has 12 residues. CDR3 sequence: CASRRGFYEQYF. The CDR3 DNA reads TGTGCCAGCAGACGGGGGTTCTACGAGCAGTACTTC. The variable domain in full, completed from reference TRBV28 and TRBJ2-7, reads DVKVTQSSRYLVKRTGEKVFLECVQDMDHENMFWYRQDPGLGLRLIYFSYDVKMKEKGDIPEGYSVSREKKERFSLILESASTNQTSMYLCASRRGFYEQYFGPGTRLTVT.

This rearrangement joins TRBV12-3 or TRBV12-4 to TRBJ2-2; 9 bases map to TRBD1. The V and J ends lost 6 bases and 7 bases, in that order; junction bases with no gene match: 6. This CDR3 contains 14 residues. The CDR3 DNA follows: TGTGCCAGCAGACCCAACAGGGGGCGCGGGGAGCTGTTTTTT. Translating gives CASRPNRGRGELFF.

This clonotype has at least ten counts. This chain joins TRBV13 and TRBJ2-5; 8 nucleotides agree with TRBD2. V trimming: 3 bases; J trimming: 1 base; junction bases outside the gene matches: 16. Germline values: CDR1 PRHDT, CDR2 FYEKMQ (reference sequence). The CDR3 length is 19 residues. CDR3 loop: CASSFQRGGARGRQETQYF. The CDR3 nucleotides are TGTGCCAGCAGCTTCCAACGGGGGGGTGCGAGAGGACGCCAAGAGACCCAGTACTTC.

This clonotype was counted ten times or more. The rearrangement joins TRBV7-2 to TRBJ2-1; D is possibly TRBD1 (6 bases). There are 12 residues in the CDR3. V was cut by 3 bases and J by 9 bases, with 9 bases left in between. CDR1 and CDR2 from the germline V gene are SGHTA and FQGNSA. CDR3: CASSFTGTEQFF. The CDR3 DNA sequence: TGTGCCAGCAGCTTTACAGGGACTGAGCAGTTCTTC.

This clonotype was picked up many times. This chain connects TRBV30 to TRBJ1-5; D is undetermined. V was cut by 4 bases and J by 3 bases, with 13 bases left in between. The CDR3 spans 14 residues. CDR1 GTSNPN and CDR2 SVGIG come from the germline V gene (reference sequence). CDR3 nucleotides: TGTGCCTGGACCTCTGGGCACCTCAATCAGCCCCAGCATTTT. Its translation: CAWTSGHLNQPQHF.

This clonotype has at least ten counts. The V gene is TRBV6-6, the J gene TRBJ2-2, with D possibly TRBD1 on 6 matching bases. Trimming took 2 bases from V and 4 from J, leaving 8 bases between them. CDR1 is MNHNY and CDR2 is SVGAGI in the germline V gene (reference sequence). There are 14 residues in the CDR3. This CDR3 reads CASSYVRGTGELFF. The DNA of the CDR3 is TGTGCCAGCAGTTACGTCAGGGGCACCGGGGAGCTGTTTTTT.

This clonotype appeared many times. The chain couples TRBV6-2 or TRBV6-3 to TRBJ2-1; 13 nucleotides line up with TRBD2. Germline trimming cut 5 bases from V and 2 bases from J; bases unmatched to any gene: 6. Germline CDR1 reads MNHEY; CDR2 reads SVGEGT. The CDR3 length is 17 residues. Written as DNA, the CDR3 is TGTGCCAGCAGTCGGGGGACTAGCGGGACCGCCTACAATGAGCAGTTCTTC. Translated: CASSRGTSGTAYNEQFF.

This clonotype was seen only a few times. CDR3 sequence reads: CASSSLLLTDTQYF. DNA of the CDR3: TGTGCCAGCAGTTCCCTACTACTCACAGATACGCAGTATTTT. The chain couples TRBV28 to TRBJ2-3; D remains ambiguous. Per germline, CDR1 MDHEN and CDR2 SYDVKM. This CDR3 spans 14 amino acids. V was shortened by 4 bases and J by 2 bases, with 10 bases between the two germline ends.

This clonotype has at least ten counts. The chain uses TRBV7-9 and TRBJ2-1; perhaps TRBD2 as D (6 bases). Germline-derived CDR1 and CDR2 are SEHNR and FQNEAQ (reference sequence). CDR3 length equals 13 residues. With 8 bases removed from V and 8 bases from J, the gap between germline ends came to 16 bases. The CDR3 DNA reads TGTGCCAGCGCCGACCACGGGAGCGATGAGCAGTTCTTC. This gives the protein CASADHGSDEQFF.

The rearrangement links TRBV28 to TRBJ2-1, with D possibly matching TRBD2 (6 bases). This CDR3 spans 16 amino acids. Germline V lookup: CDR1 MDHEN, CDR2 SYDVKM. Between the trimmed V and J ends, which lost 10 bases and 2 bases, there was a span of 21 bases. The CDR3 nucleotides read TGTGCCACCATCCCGTGGGGTCGCGGGGCCTACAATGAGCAGTTCTTC. This gives the protein CATIPWGRGAYNEQFF.

At least ten counts were recorded for this clonotype. The rearrangement joins TRBV29-1 to TRBJ2-3; 7 bases fit TRBD2. The J segment lost 0 bases and the V segment lost 4 bases, leaving 7 bases of the junction unmatched. The length of the CDR3 is 15 residues. Germline V lookup: CDR1 SQVTM, CDR2 ANQGSEA. The CDR3 DNA sequence: TGCAGCGTTGGCGGCGGGAGTCTAAGCACAGATACGCAGTATTTT. Amino acid sequence: CSVGGGSLSTDTQYF.

This clonotype was seen a few times. CDR3 in DNA: TGCGCCAGCAGCCCCAGGGGGCCGGACACTGAAGCTTTCTTT. Its protein is CASSPRGPDTEAFF. This sequence joins TRBV4-1 and TRBJ1-1, with 8 bases identical to TRBD1. This CDR3 spans 14 amino acids. Per germline, CDR1 MGHRA and CDR2 YSYEKL. With V trimmed by 4 bases and J by 3 bases, 4 bases remained unmatched.

This clonotype was detected ten times or more. The chain couples TRBV7-9 to TRBJ2-2; D gene unclear. Trimming stripped 5 bases from V and 1 base from J, with 8 bases between. CDR1 SEHNR and CDR2 FQNEAQ come from the germline V gene (reference sequence). The CDR3 is 14 residues long. As DNA, the CDR3 is TGTGCCAGCAGCCAGATACAGAACACCGGGGAGCTGTTTTTT. Its translation is CASSQIQNTGELFF.

This clonotype was seen ten or more times. The chain combines TRBV6-5 with TRBJ2-3, with TRBD2 identical over 13 bases. Germline CDR1 is MNHEY and CDR2 is SVGAGI. This CDR3 is 16 amino acids long. Unmatched junction bases numbered 0, after V lost 2 bases and J lost 1 base. Here the CDR3 reads CASSYGLAGGTDTQYF. For the CDR3, the DNA is TGTGCCAGCAGTTACGGACTAGCGGGAGGCACAGATACGCAGTATTTT.

This clonotype appeared many times. The chain links TRBV28 to TRBJ2-1; 9 bases align to TRBD2. CDR1 is MDHEN and CDR2 is SYDVKM in the germline V gene. The CDR3 covers 15 residues. The J segment lost 8 bases and the V segment lost 6 bases, leaving 11 bases of the junction unmatched. The DNA of the CDR3 is TGTGCCAGCAGGTATACGGGACTAGCATTCGATGAGCAGTTCTTC. Translated: CASRYTGLAFDEQFF.

Many counts were recorded for this clonotype. The chain combines TRBV27 with TRBJ2-7, with no clear D. CDR1 and CDR2 from the germline V gene are MNHEY and SMNVEV (reference sequence). Trimming left V 5 bases short and J 3 bases short, with 23 bases between. The CDR3 extends over 17 amino acids. The CDR3 nucleotides are TGTGCCAGCAGTCCTGCCCGAGTCAACGGAGAGCTCTACGAGCAGTACTTC. This gives the protein CASSPARVNGELYEQYF.

This clonotype was seen at least ten times. The rearrangement joins TRBV28 to TRBJ1-1; no reliable D call. The V gene's germline CDR1 is MDHEN and CDR2 SYDVKM. The CDR3 contains 15 residues. The ends were cut back, 7 bases at V and 2 bases at J, with 17 bases in the middle. CDR3 nucleotides: TGTGCCAGCACCCCGTCAGGCAGCCCTAACACTGAAGCTTTCTTT. This sequence encodes CASTPSGSPNTEAFF.

Ten or more counts support this clonotype. The CDR3 region is CASSSDPGTSNYGYTF. The CDR3 DNA follows: TGCGCCAGCAGCTCGGACCCCGGGACCTCTAACTATGGCTACACCTTC. This chain joins TRBV5-1 and TRBJ1-2, with a tentative D call TRBD1 (5 bases). The CDR3 loop spans 16 amino acids. Germline V CDR1 and CDR2: SGHRS, YFSETQ. Trimming removed 3 bases from V and 0 bases from J, with 15 bases in between.

In this sample, this clonotype turned up many times. V is TRBV12-2 and J is TRBJ2-3; TRBD2 is the table's D call, not checked against the DNA. TRBV12-2 is annotated as a pseudogene. The CDR3 consists of 16 residues. The CDR3 DNA is TGTGCAAGTCGCTTAGCGCTAGCGGGAGCGGCAGATACGCAGTATTTT. It encodes CASRLALAGAADTQYF.

This clonotype came up a few times. The chain combines TRBV29-1 with TRBJ1-1; 7 positions agree with TRBD1. Losses at the gene ends were 3 bases for V and 4 bases for J; bases not matched to a gene: 5. This CDR3 has 13 residues. Germline CDR1 and CDR2: SQVTM and ANQGSEA. DNA of the CDR3: TGCAGCGTTGACCGACAGGGTGGCACTGAAGCTTTCTTT. This gives the protein CSVDRQGGTEAFF.

This clonotype has a count of ten or more. The rearrangement joins TRBV5-1 to TRBJ2-7, with TRBD2 identical over 9 bases. Germline CDR1 is SGHRS and CDR2 is YFSETQ. V lost 3 bases and J lost 4; bases outside the gene matches: 5. The CDR3 spans 14 residues. The DNA for the CDR3 is TGCGCCAGCAGCTGGCTGACTAGCGGTTACGAGCAGTACTTC. Its translation is CASSWLTSGYEQYF.

This clonotype was found many times. The rearrangement joins TRBV19 to TRBJ2-7; D is perhaps TRBD1 or TRBD2 (5 bases each). Germline-derived CDR1 and CDR2 are LNHDA and SQIVND (reference sequence). V was trimmed by 5 bases and J by 7 bases, leaving 15 bases between them. The CDR3 loop spans 13 amino acids. Written as DNA, the CDR3 is TGTGCCAGTAGTGGGGGACGGAACGGAGAGCAGTACTTC. This encodes CASSGGRNGEQYF.

This chain joins TRBV12-2 and TRBJ2-7. TRBV12-2 counts as a pseudogene. There are 14 residues in the CDR3. The CDR3 protein is CASRYSGSSYEQYF. Written as DNA, the CDR3 is TGTGCAAGTCGCTATAGCGGGAGCTCCTACGAGCAGTACTTC.

This clonotype was seen repeatedly, ten times or more. The chain is built from TRBV6-1 and TRBJ2-3, with D perhaps TRBD2 (5 bases). Between the trimmed V and J ends, which lost 10 bases and 2 bases, there was a span of 13 bases. The CDR3 totals 13 residues. The germline gives CDR1 MNHNS, CDR2 SASEGT. CDR3: CAIQRGNTDTQYF. The DNA of the CDR3 is TGTGCCATCCAACGGGGAAACACAGATACGCAGTATTTT.